The T cell receptor (beta chain) under discussion was sequenced for a study of cytotoxic CD8 clonotypes in ibrutinib-treated CLL. In the study overall: The group held under twelve relapsed/refractory and 15 treatment-naive patients, with around 18 IGHV unmutated. Recorded responses included about 25 partial and 2 complete; following median roughly 74 months, approximately 15 stayed remitted and roughly 12 progressed.

With respect to this clone: Its antigen remains unidentified.

Study outcomes and limitations: Once treatment began, public clonotypes, which were uncommon, contracted or stayed stable.

The authors obtained approximately 2.2 micrograms of genomic DNA from cryopreserved PBMCs for TCR beta libraries. Sequencing used immunoSEQ multiplex PCR; TCRdb keeps in-frame clones, though not all of them. The repertoire holds 30,000 to 40,000 clones, with about 50% as singletons. The specimen was PBMCs, collected before ibrutinib treatment. This TCR was sampled from a human donor with chronic lymphocytic leukemia.

CDR3 loop: CASSLRPGGMETQYF. As DNA, the CDR3 is TGCGCCAGCAGCTTGCGTCCAGGGGGCATGGAGACCCAGTACTTC. V is TRBV5-1 and J is TRBJ2-5, with 8 nucleotides matching TRBD1. Looked up from germline, CDR1 is SGHRS and CDR2 is YFSETQ. Trimming at V came to 1 base and at J to 5 bases, leaving 7 bases not matched to a gene. The CDR3 has 15 residues. Full variable domain (missing parts from reference TRBV5-1 and TRBJ2-5): KAGVTQTPRYLIKTRGQQVTLSCSPISGHRSVSWYQQTPGQGLQFLFEYFSETQRNKGNFPGRFSGRQFSNSRSEMNVSTLELGDSALYLCASSLRPGGMETQYFGPGTRLLVL.